The entry that follows covers one T cell receptor beta chain sequence. This clone was observed a single time. The clone's antigen remains unknown. One base away there is no much larger clone; base qualities are not given. V is reduced by 3 bases and J by 0 bases, leaving a spacing of 9 bases between them. The CDR3 starts with the cysteine, ends with the phenylalanine, and has 15 residues. Kept here is only the CDR3 DNA, which spans 45 bases and is read in frame from base 1. The germline V gene (reference sequence) specifies MNHEY as CDR1 and SMNVEV as CDR2. To sequence the TCRbeta CDR3 region, genomic DNA was isolated from the sorted cells. The immunoSEQ Assay was used to sequence the TCRbeta CDR3 regions. The immuneACCESS repertoire file appears here via TCRdb, limited to in-frame rearrangements. These files lack a portion of the clones; in checked studies, under half of the deficit traces to unresolved V genes, and the cause of the others is not known. The sample table contains fewer than 40,000 clones; only one count was recorded for roughly nine tenths of them. The top ten hold approximately 0.94% of the sample.

This specimen comes from a study of OX40 agonist ivuxolimab in advanced cancers. Context from the whole study: Ivuxolimab was an agonistic, fully human IgG2 monoclonal antibody directed against OX40 (CD134), a costimulatory receptor. The paper describes the monotherapy dose-escalation part (N of about 47 patients) of the phase I trial of ivuxolimab. Three dose-escalation patients achieved partial responses, one with hepatocellular carcinoma and two with cutaneous melanoma. In the dose-escalation cohort, 82.7% of patients were male, and the mean age was approximately 60 years, with a range of roughly 23 to 85. Of the approximately 50 dose-escalation patients, hepatocellular carcinoma was present in approximately 20, melanoma in about 15, renal cell carcinoma in 9 and head and neck cancer in 9. Peripheral TCRbeta sequencing aimed to test whether ivuxolimab altered TCR sequence diversity and caused clonal T-cell expansion. Intravenous ivuxolimab was administered to patients every 2 weeks at six dose levels: 0.01, 0.1, 0.3, 1.5, 3 and 10 mg/kg. Patients were allowed to have had prior anti-PD-1, anti-PD-L1 or anti-CTLA-4 therapy, and approximately 39% of the dose-escalation patients had been treated with checkpoint inhibitors.

Findings and caveats that apply to the study as a whole: After ivuxolimab, more expanded clones were found on average in CD8+ T cells than in CD4+ T cells. In the 0.1-3.0 mg/kg groups, partial responders had among the lowest normalized peripheral clonal expansion, particularly in CD8+ T cells. Clonal expansion of both CD4+ and CD8+ blood T cells was observed from baseline to week 6 at doses 0.1 to 3.0 mg/kg. Antigen specificity was not determined for the clonally expanded peripheral T cells. Low levels of normalized T-cell clonal expansion were also shown by some nonresponding patients.

Patients with a history of autoimmune disease or receiving systemic immunosuppression were excluded from the trial. Peripheral blood for TCR sequencing was collected from all dose cohorts at baseline, on cycle 4 day 1, and on cycle 7 day 1. Samples were obtained from an open-label, multicenter, first-in-human phase I dose-escalation trial of ivuxolimab. Adults with locally advanced or metastatic melanoma, renal cell, hepatocellular, or head and neck squamous cell carcinoma were enrolled in the trial. CD4+ and CD8+ T cells were sorted separately from peripheral blood before TCR sequencing. The sequence links TRBV27 to TRBJ2-1, with a weak D call of TRBD1 (5 bases match). Sequences were derived from CD4+ or CD8+ T cells sorted from blood, sampled in a trial of the OX40 agonist ivuxolimab. The clonotype was recovered from an adult with an advanced solid tumor such as melanoma, head and neck, liver or kidney cancer. The DNA reads as follows: TGTGCCAGCAGTTTGTCAGGGCCCTCCTACAATGAGCAGTTCTTC. Translated, it gives CASSLSGPSYNEQFF.